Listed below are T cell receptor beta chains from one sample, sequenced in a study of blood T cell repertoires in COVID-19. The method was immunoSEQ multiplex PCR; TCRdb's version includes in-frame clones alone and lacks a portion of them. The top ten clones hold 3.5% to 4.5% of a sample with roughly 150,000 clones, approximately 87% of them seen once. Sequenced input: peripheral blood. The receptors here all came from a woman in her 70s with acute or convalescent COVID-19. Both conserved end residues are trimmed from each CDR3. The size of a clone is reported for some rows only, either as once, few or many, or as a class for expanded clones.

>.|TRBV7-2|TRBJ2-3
ASSLVLLNTQY
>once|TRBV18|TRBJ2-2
ASSPDRATGELF
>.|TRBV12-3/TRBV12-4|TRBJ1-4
ASTQGGWEKLF
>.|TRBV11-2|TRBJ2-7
ASSPHRGGYEQY
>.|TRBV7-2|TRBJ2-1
ASSSFQRGMSSYNEQF
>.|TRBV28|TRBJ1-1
ATRQGWRTEAF
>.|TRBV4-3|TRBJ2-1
ASSQDLSLAGGSEQF
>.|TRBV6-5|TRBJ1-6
ASIWDRPDSPLH
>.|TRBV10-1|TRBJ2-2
ASSRLAGGPNTGELF
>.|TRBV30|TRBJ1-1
AWRGQLNTEAF
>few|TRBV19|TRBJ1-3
ASSAHDRSSGNTIY
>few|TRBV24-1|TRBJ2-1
ATSDPGQYNEQF
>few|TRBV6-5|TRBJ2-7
ASSHGLAYEQY
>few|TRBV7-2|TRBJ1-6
ASSTRGRGGTYNSPLH
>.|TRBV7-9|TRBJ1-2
ASSPGQGARGYGYT
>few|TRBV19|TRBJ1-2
ASTLRGQGKNGYT
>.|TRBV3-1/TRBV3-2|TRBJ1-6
ASSQDPGYSYNSPLH
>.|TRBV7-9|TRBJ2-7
ASSAQGYEQY
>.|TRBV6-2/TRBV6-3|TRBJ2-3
ASSPPHLWVALSSSVYTDTQY
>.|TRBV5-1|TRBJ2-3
ASSLGSAGMADTQY
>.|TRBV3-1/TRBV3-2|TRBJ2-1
ASSQDRWTSGRRGNEQF
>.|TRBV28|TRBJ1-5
ASSFVEPYSNQPQH
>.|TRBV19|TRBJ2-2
ASSPTAGELF
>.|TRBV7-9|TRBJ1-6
ASSLVAASGNSPLH
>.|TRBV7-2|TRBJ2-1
ASSEGDRAHEQF
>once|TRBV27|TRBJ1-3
ASSLSGSEGAKRNTIY
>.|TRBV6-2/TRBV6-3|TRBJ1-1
ASSWTDWNTEAF
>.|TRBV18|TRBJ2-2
ASSPRTSGGTGELF
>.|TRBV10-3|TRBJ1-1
AISGIFGLSHGGGTEAF
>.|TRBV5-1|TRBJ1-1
ASSPVQENTEAF
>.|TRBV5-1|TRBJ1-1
ASTRGAPNTEAF
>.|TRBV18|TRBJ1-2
ASSPTSRNDYGYT
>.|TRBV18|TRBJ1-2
ASSRGVNNYGYT
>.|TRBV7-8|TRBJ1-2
ASSAPGTMGYT
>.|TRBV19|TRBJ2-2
ASSQNRATGELF
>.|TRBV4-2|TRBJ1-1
ASSQVQFQGNTEAF
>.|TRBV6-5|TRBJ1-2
ASEDRDYGYT
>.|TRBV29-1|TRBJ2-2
SVVEQATSNTGELF
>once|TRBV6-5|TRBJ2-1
ASSSTPGLGVEQF
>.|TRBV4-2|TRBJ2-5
ASSLLSSSGGQETQY
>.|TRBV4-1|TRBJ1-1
ASSQARADTEAF
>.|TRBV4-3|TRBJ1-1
ASSRTANTEAF
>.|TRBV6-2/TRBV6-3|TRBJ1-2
ASSYSQSYGYT
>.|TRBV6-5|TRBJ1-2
ASSLIQGYGYT
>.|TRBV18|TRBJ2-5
ASSPQGSQETQY
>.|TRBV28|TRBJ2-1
ASTSLAGNEQF
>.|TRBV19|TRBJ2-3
ASMRGGSTDTQY
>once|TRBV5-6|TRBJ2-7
ASSGGTAYEQY
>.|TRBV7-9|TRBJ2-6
ASSFPTGAGANVLT
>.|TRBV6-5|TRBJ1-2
ASRRDTFGGYT
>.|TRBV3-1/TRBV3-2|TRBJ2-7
ASSRGQETIYEQY
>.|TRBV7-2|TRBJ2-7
ASSNGQYREQY
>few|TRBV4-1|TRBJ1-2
ASSQDDRDHYGYT
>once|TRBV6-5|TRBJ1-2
ASRRQGLRDYGYT
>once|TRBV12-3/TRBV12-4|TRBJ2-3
ASSWGQTDTQY
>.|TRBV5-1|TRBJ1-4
ASSPGQGGTEKLF
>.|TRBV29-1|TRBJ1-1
RALIKGGYDLNTEAF
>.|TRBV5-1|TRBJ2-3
ASQLSGSTDTQY